Each of the 10 T cell receptor beta chains below was sequenced from the same sample in a study of technical replicates of blood from a few donors. Data came from immunoSEQ multiplex PCR; TCRdb stores just in-frame clones and leaves some out. This sample has more than 50,000 clones, with around nine tenths found just once. Input material: PBMCs. The receptors were sampled from a human donor in good health. Some clones in this sample may be carry-over from other donors' samples.

The V gene is TRBV6-1, the J gene TRBJ2-2; 9 nucleotides align to TRBD1. The germline gives CDR1 MNHNS, CDR2 SASEGT. The V gene end was trimmed by 3 bases and the J gene end by 6 bases; junction bases not matched to a gene: 8. This CDR3 has 16 amino acids. The CDR3 DNA reads as TGTGCCAGCAGTGATAGACAGGGGGAATGGCCCGGGGAGCTGTTTTTT. The encoded protein is CASSDRQGEWPGELFF.

This CDR3 is CASSQDSGSTNYGYTF. CDR3 coding DNA: TGCGCCAGCAGCCAAGATTCCGGGTCAACAAACTATGGCTACACCTTC. The rearrangement uses TRBV4-3 and TRBJ1-2; D is undetermined. Germline-derived CDR1 and CDR2 are LGHNA and YSLEER. The ends were cut back, 0 bases at V and 2 bases at J, with 13 bases in the middle. CDR3 length: 16 residues.

This chain uses TRBV5-4 with TRBJ1-2; D uncertain. Germline CDR1 reads SGHNT; CDR2 reads YYREEE (reference sequence). The CDR3 contains 14 residues. Trimming removed 4 bases from V and 2 bases from J, with 12 bases in between. The chain's CDR3 is CASSSRLLNYGYTF. DNA for the CDR3: TGTGCCAGCAGCAGTCGACTATTGAACTATGGCTACACCTTC.

The chain combines TRBV7-8 with TRBJ2-7; D possibly corresponds to TRBD2 (5 bases). The CDR3 runs 14 residues. Trimming stripped 2 bases from V and 2 bases from J, with 10 bases between. Germline V lookup: CDR1 SGHVS, CDR2 FQNEAQ. The CDR3 reads CASSLSRTAYEQYF. DNA of the CDR3: TGTGCCAGCAGCTTATCAAGGACTGCCTACGAGCAGTACTTC.

This rearrangement joins TRBV7-9 to TRBJ2-5; D remains ambiguous. Trimming pared 5 bases from V and 2 bases from J, leaving 6 bases between. Germline assignment: CDR1 SEHNR and CDR2 FQNEAQ (reference sequence). The CDR3 has 12 amino acids. The CDR3 reads CASSVLQETQYF. DNA of the CDR3: TGTGCCAGCAGCGTACTGCAAGAGACCCAGTACTTC.

The chain couples TRBV25-1 to TRBJ1-5; maybe TRBD1 (6 bases). Germline CDR1 and CDR2: MGHDK and SYGVNS. V lost 6 bases and J lost 1, with 13 bases in between. CDR3 size: 15 residues. CDR3 bases: TGTGCCAGCAGGGACAGACGAATAAGCAATCAGCCCCAGCATTTT. Encoded protein: CASRDRRISNQPQHF.

The J gene is TRBJ2-5, the V gene TRBV7-8; weak D call: TRBD2 (5 bases). The germline V gene has CDR1 SGHVS and CDR2 FQNEAQ. Trimming removed 2 bases at V and 2 bases at J, with 12 bases between. The CDR3 contains 15 residues. This chain's CDR3 is CASSLSSRLQETQYF. The CDR3 coding sequence is TGTGCCAGCAGCTTATCTAGTAGACTACAAGAGACCCAGTACTTC.

This chain links TRBV30 with TRBJ2-7; 8 bases match TRBD2. J was trimmed by 6 bases and V by 4 bases; bases with no gene match: 14. Looked up from germline, CDR1 is GTSNPN and CDR2 is SVGIG (reference sequence). CDR3 length equals 15 residues. This CDR3 reads CAWTQKGLAGGEQYF. The CDR3 nucleotides are TGTGCCTGGACTCAAAAAGGACTAGCTGGGGGCGAGCAGTACTTC.

Concerning this clone: The same CDR3 arises from other DNA sequences in this sample as well. The chain employs TRBV4-3 and TRBJ2-7; 11 positions match TRBD1. In germline, CDR1 is LGHNA, CDR2 YSLEER. The CDR3 spans 16 residues. Losses at the gene ends were 1 base for V and 0 bases for J; bases not matched to a gene: 2. The CDR3 protein is CASSQGDRGSSYEQYF. The CDR3 bases are TGCGCCAGCAGCCAAGGGGACAGGGGGAGCTCCTACGAGCAGTACTTC.

The rearrangement uses TRBV4-2 and TRBJ2-1; TRBD2 aligns across 7 bases. This CDR3 comprises 14 residues. Germline V CDR1 and CDR2: LGHNA, YNFKEQ. With V trimmed by 5 bases and J by 8 bases, 9 bases remained unmatched. The CDR3 is CASSSERGLDEQFF. CDR3 DNA: TGTGCCAGCAGCTCGGAGCGGGGCCTAGATGAGCAGTTCTTC.